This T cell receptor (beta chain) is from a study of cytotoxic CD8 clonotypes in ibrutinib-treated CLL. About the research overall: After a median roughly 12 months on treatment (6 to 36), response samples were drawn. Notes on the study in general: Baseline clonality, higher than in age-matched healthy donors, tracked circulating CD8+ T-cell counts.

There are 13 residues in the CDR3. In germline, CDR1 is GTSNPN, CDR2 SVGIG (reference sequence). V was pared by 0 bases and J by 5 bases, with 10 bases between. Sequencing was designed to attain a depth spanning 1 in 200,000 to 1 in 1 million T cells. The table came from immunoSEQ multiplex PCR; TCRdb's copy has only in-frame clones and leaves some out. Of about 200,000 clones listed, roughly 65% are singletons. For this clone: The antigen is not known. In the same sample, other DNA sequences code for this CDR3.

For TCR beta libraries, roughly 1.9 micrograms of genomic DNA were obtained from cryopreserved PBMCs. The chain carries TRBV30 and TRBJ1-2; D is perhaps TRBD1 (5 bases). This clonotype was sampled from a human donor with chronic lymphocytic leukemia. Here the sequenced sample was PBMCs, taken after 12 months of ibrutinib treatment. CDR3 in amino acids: CAWSVGQFYGYTF. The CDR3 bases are TGTGCCTGGAGTGTGGGGCAGTTTTATGGCTACACCTTC.